This is a list of T cell receptor beta chains from one sample in a study of cytomegalovirus exposure and HLA in healthy donors. Measured with immunoSEQ multiplex PCR; TCRdb has only the in-frame clones, and not every one. The table has some 210,000 clones, approximately 87% seen once. The sequenced sample was PBMCs. The receptors stem from a young woman in good health and CMV-seronegative. CDR3s leave out the opening cysteine and the closing phenylalanine or tryptophan.

v_gene | CDR3aa
TRBV27 | ASSSTGVNQPQH
TRBV4-1 | ASSQDRLAGASYNEQF
TRBV30 | AWSPSTNTGELF
TRBV5-6 | ASSWTGNEQF
TRBV27 | ASSFSGGYGYT
TRBV2 | ASSGQGSSAHYGYT
TRBV5-1 | ASSLVAGVDSNEQF
TRBV4-1 | ASSQGRGTAGTEAF
TRBV10-3 | AISESLGNTIY
TRBV27 | ASSSPEGGKTEAF
TRBV5-1 | ASSSWTSGRSSADTQY
TRBV4-2 | ASSQDAREVTDTQY
TRBV19 | ASSIAAGAYNEQF
TRBV19 | ASRGQQETQY
TRBV9 | ASSAPGAGGTEAF
TRBV7-2 | ASSLAGEIKPQH
TRBV2 | ASSRQGATGNTIY
TRBV6-5 | ASLSPGQGLTEAF
TRBV9 | ASSPELAGGGDTQY
TRBV30 | AWSVSRDQPQH